What follows describes a single TCR beta chain. In this sample, this clonotype turned up many times. Its antigen is not yet known. Per-base quality was not reported, and no clone a single base away is much larger than it. The sample originates from a study of regulatory T cells in long-lasting Graves disease (dated by TCRdb to 2020 to 2022). For the wider study: Antithyroid drugs had been taken for less than 3 months by newly diagnosed Graves' disease patients. Peripheral blood TCR sequencing and RNA sequencing compared persistent Graves' disease patients with newly diagnosed Graves' disease patients. The study took place in China and was registered as a clinical trial. TCR sequencing covered some 13 persistent and around 20 newly diagnosed Graves' disease patients, around 33 samples in total. Broad study findings and their caveats: More public clonotypes were shared among persistent patients (fewer than 3,000) than among newly diagnosed patients (roughly 1,000). Only the TCR beta chain was sequenced and analyzed. Persistent Graves' disease patients showed lower TCR Shannon entropy and fewer highly expanded clones than newly diagnosed patients, suggesting clonal expansion. Preferential use of TRBV28, TRBJ1-2 and TRBJ2-5 was observed in persistent disease, whereas TRBV20-1 and TRBJ2-1 were favored in newly diagnosed disease. As a limitation, the authors acknowledged that the small sample size may reduce accuracy. The study examined only peripheral blood because the primary lesion, thyroid tissue, could not be accessed.

Receptors were amplified or captured by multiplex PCR. Reads for this sample came from an Illumina HiSeq 4000. iRepertoire HTBI primers and Arm-PCR amplification of CDR3 regions were used to construct TCR beta libraries. PCR products were gel purified before sequencing. The paper's processing steps were these. Gene usage analysis of CDR3 amino acid clonotypes relied on the roughly 67 TRBV and about 15 TRBJ segments identified across samples. Filtered high-quality paired reads were merged into contigs using COPE and FqMerger. BLAST was used to align contigs to IMGT TRBV, TRBD and TRBJ reference genes, and CDR3 was defined according to IMGT. Any clonotype with a frequency above 0.1% was classified as a highly expanded clone. Shannon entropy served as the measure of repertoire diversity, while the Gini coefficient captured V-J evenness. A clonotype found in more than one individual was treated as public. Using fastp at Q25 and MiXCR, TCRdb reprocessed the public reads and kept productive beta chains. Rows are combined by CDR3 protein, so each entry shows the most common genes and DNA. The V and J calls shown here were made by TCRdb, not taken from the authors' results. A total of roughly 560,000 distinct CDR3 sequences appear in this sample, 12% of them only once. The ten most abundant clones make up roughly 8.2% of the sample.

CDR1 and CDR2, looked up from the germline V gene, are MDHEN and SYDVKM. Taken from cysteine to phenylalanine, the CDR3 has 17 residues. The entry retains the CDR3 DNA only, 51 bases that are in frame from base 1. V loses 3 bases of germline sequence and J loses 8 bases, and the interval between the two ends is 23 bases. This specimen's time point label, interpreted: newly diagnosed GD, antithyroid drugs for less than 3 months. RNA was extracted from PBMCs in TRIzol for both TCR sequencing and RNA sequencing. The diagnosis of Graves' disease followed American Thyroid Association guidelines. Patients were recruited from an endocrinology department in Xi'an, China. From each patient, about 9 milliliters of peripheral blood was collected into an EDTA anticoagulant tube. Ficoll Paque Plus density gradient separation was used to isolate PBMCs, and no additional T cell sorting was done. An Agilent 2100 Bioanalyzer and agarose gel were used to check RNA quality, while a NanoDrop 2000 measured RNA concentration.

These data are also associated with another study on T cells in Graves' hyperthyroidism and ophthalmopathy. From that second study: Stable Graves' hyperthyroidism was defined as no progression to ophthalmopathy during 18 months of follow-up. The hyperthyroidism patients were between 18 and 65 years old and newly diagnosed, with a disease duration of less than 2 months. Exclusion was applied to patients with uncontrolled infections, other autoimmune diseases, pregnancy or lactation. Clinical symptoms, serum thyroxine and TRAb, thyroid ultrasound, and orbital computed tomography formed the basis for the diagnoses. For the first round of RT-PCR on the TCR CDR3, the HTBI primer set was used together with the Qiagen OneStep RT-PCR kit. Most expanded thyroid clonotypes (frequency above 0.001) were also found in blood, which suggests that blood repertoires may mirror thyroid immune responses. In cross-validation, a model built on a 13 V-J signature told ophthalmopathy apart from stable hyperthyroidism with 87.88% sensitivity and about 81% specificity, and in testing the same model reached 80%/75%. In validation, the model predicted progression to ophthalmopathy a median of around 6.5 months before onset, with around 70% sensitivity and just under 75% specificity. To identify TCR V-J signatures that set the groups apart, the researchers used a discovery cohort of 100 patients, made up of under 50 with Graves' ophthalmopathy and 57 with stable Graves' hyperthyroidism. Prospective prediction of ophthalmopathy was tested in an independent validation cohort of about 19 hyperthyroidism patients and around 16 patients who later progressed to ophthalmopathy. The roughly 91 discovery patients were randomly divided into training and test sets at a 7:3 ratio. In addition, the study compared T-cell repertoires in thyroid tissue and in blood from six Graves' hyperthyroidism patients. Once sampling was done, hyperthyroidism patients were given methimazole at a starting dose of 30 mg daily, whereas ophthalmopathy patients were given high-dose intravenous methylprednisolone. Libraries were constructed in a second round of multiplex PCR, after which size selection and purification were carried out. The libraries were sequenced on an Illumina HiSeq2000 using paired-end 100 bp reads. SOAPnuke was used to process the raw data, with reads discarded if the reads contained adapters or uncalled bases, had a mean Phred below 15, or lacked an exact constant-primer or identifier match. COPE v1.2.5 was used to merge the high-quality paired reads, and each unique nucleotide sequence was defined as a clonotype. Clonotypes were aligned to IMGT TRBV, TRBD and TRBJ reference segments using MiTCR v1.1. The analysis included only V-J combinations with a frequency above 0.0001, which together covered more than 99% of the repertoires. The TCS score was defined as the ratio of F50 (clonal expansion) to E x V (chaos), calculated using BLOSUM62-based TCRdist between CDR3 peptides within each V-J. Welch's t-statistics and random forest reduced around 520 V-J features to 10 to 15, which were used in a naive Bayes classifier (R e1071). Sample size was not statistically predetermined, and investigators were not blinded to group allocation. According to the paper, TCR Vbeta CDR3 sequencing was carried out on 135 peripheral blood samples, which came from around 43 ophthalmopathy, around 75 hyperthyroidism and approximately 17 progressor patients.

Specimen: peripheral blood mononuclear cells (PBMCs), collected at new diagnosis, from a patient treated with antithyroid drugs. The chain couples TRBV28 to TRBJ2-1; the D gene cannot be resolved reliably. This receptor was taken from a woman aged 25 to 39 with Graves disease. Donor details come from another sample of the same person, matched by shared clones. The DNA sequence is as follows: TGTGCCAGCAGTTTCCGGGCCTTCCTCCCCACCATTGATGAGCAGTTCTTC. Its translation reads: CASSFRAFLPTIDEQFF.